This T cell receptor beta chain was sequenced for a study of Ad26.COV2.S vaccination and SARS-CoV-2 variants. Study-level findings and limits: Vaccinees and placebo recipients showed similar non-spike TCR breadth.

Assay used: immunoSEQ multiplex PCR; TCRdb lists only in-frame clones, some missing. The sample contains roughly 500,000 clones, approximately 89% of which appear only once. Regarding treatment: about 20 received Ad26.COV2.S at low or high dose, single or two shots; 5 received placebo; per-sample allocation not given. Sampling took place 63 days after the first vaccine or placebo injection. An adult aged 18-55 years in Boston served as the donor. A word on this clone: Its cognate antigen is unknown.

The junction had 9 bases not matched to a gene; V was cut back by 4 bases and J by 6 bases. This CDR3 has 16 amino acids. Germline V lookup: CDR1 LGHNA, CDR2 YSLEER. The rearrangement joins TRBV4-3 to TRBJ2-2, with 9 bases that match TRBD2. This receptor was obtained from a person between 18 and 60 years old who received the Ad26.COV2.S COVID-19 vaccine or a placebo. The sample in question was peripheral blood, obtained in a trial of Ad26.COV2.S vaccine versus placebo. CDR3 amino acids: CASSPLAGVVAGELFF. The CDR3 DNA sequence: TGCGCCAGCAGCCCCTTAGCGGGAGTCGTAGCCGGGGAGCTGTTTTTT.